This TCR beta chain was documented in a study of CD8 T cells in Susac syndrome. CD8+ and CD4+ T cells circulating in blood were sequenced for TCR beta. Negative isolation yielded CD4+ and CD8+ T cells, and FACS enriched TEMRA cells. The CDR3 is 14 amino acids. V lost 0 bases, J lost 3 bases, and 6 bases lay in between. CDR1 is SEHNR, CDR2 FQNEAQ, per germline (reference sequence). Random hexamers were used to reverse transcribe an amount of about 0.5 to 1 ug RNA. The CDR3 of TCR beta was amplified by immunoSEQ multiplex PCR across 54 Vbeta and 13 Jbeta. TCRdb independently ran MiXCR on the immunoSEQ multiplex PCR reads; one entry per CDR3 protein. The repertoire holds 150,000 to 200,000 distinct CDR3 sequences, 93% seen once, with around 0.13% in the top ten.

The chain uses TRBV7-9 and TRBJ1-3; no firm D call. What was sequenced was CD4+ T cells from PBMCs. The sequence was collected from a human donor in good health. The DNA for the CDR3 is TGTGCCAGCAGCTTAGCTCGGGGTGGAAACACCATATATTTT. This gives the protein CASSLARGGNTIYF.